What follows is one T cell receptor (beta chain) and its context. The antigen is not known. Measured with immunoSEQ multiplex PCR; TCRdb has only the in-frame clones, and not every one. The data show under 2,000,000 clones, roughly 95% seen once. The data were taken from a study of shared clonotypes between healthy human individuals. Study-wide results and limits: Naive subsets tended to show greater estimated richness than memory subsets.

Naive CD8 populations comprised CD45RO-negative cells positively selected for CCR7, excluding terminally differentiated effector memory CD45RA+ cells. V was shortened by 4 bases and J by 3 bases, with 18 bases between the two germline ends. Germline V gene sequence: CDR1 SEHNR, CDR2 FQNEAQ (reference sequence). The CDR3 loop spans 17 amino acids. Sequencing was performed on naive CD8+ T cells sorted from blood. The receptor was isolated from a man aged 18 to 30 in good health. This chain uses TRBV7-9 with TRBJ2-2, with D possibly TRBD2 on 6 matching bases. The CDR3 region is CASSSPKGPGDTGELFF. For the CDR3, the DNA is TGTGCCAGCAGCTCCCCGAAGGGGCCGGGGGACACCGGGGAGCTGTTTTTT.